One T cell receptor beta chain is described in this entry. The sample's treatment: oral pan-JAK inhibitor, 5-10 mg twice daily. The data derive from a study of CD8+ T cells in alopecia areata. The V segment lost 0 bases and the J segment 13 bases; nucleotides outside the gene matches: 5. Germline CDR1 reads SGHRS; CDR2 reads YFSETQ. The CDR3 spans 13 residues. Extraction and reverse transcription of RNA yielded cDNA as the sequencing template. Only in-frame clones appear in the TCRdb table, and some are missing; sequencing was by immunoSEQ multiplex PCR. The sample carries over 100,000 clones, about 50% recorded once.

Source: CD4+ T cells sorted from blood, taken at week 4, from a patient treated with tofacitinib. The chain uses TRBV5-1 and TRBJ2-1; 9 positions match TRBD2. This receptor was obtained from a human donor with alopecia areata. The CDR3 region is CASSLASGGSQFF. CDR3 in DNA: TGCGCCAGCAGCTTGGCCAGCGGGGGGAGTCAGTTCTTC.